These 3 T cell receptor beta chains came from one sample sequenced in a study of neurological immune-mediated disorders. Each CDR3 protein is one row after TCRdb ran MiXCR on the 5' RACE reads. Of tens of thousands of distinct CDR3 sequences listed, approximately 10% are singletons. Sequencing input: PBMCs. The origin of the receptors is a man aged 35-49 years in good health.

This clonotype occurred many times. The CDR3 reads CSDHQGETEAFF. The CDR3 bases are TGCAGCGATCATCAGGGGGAGACTGAAGCTTTCTTT. V is TRBV29-1 and J is TRBJ1-1; 7 bases map to TRBD1. With 7 bases clipped from V and 5 bases from J, the junction kept 7 bases outside the gene matches. Germline V gene data show CDR1 as SQVTM and CDR2 as ANQGSEA. This CDR3 contains 12 residues.

This clonotype was detected ten times or more. The rearrangement links TRBV11-2 to TRBJ2-7; 7 bases fit TRBD2. V lost 3 bases and J lost 6; bases outside the gene matches: 11. The CDR3 has 15 residues. Germline V gene sequence: CDR1 SGHAT, CDR2 FQNNGV. DNA of the CDR3: TGTGCCAGCAGCTTTTCTGCGGGAGTCCCTTCCGAGCAGTACTTC. Amino acid sequence: CASSFSAGVPSEQYF.

This chain joins TRBV3-1 and TRBJ1-1, with D possibly TRBD1 on 6 matching bases. The length of the CDR3 is 16 residues. Trimming pared 3 bases from V and 5 bases from J, leaving 19 bases between. CDR1 and CDR2 from the germline V gene are LGHDT and YNNKEL (reference sequence). DNA of the CDR3: TGTGCCAGCAGCCACCCACTGGGGGGGGGGCAGACTGAAGCTTTCTTT. This gives the protein CASSHPLGGGQTEAFF.